The clone carrying this T cell receptor beta chain has a count of ten or more. These data are taken from a study of T cells in Graves' hyperthyroidism and ophthalmopathy. RNA transcripts provided the source from which TCR beta CDR3 regions were amplified. The study used the HTBI primer set for a first-round RT-PCR of the TCR CDR3. TCRdb processed the multiplex PCR reads anew with MiXCR; each CDR3 protein has one entry. Of about 210,000 distinct CDR3 sequences listed, 17% are singletons. Looked up from germline, CDR1 is MNHNS and CDR2 is SASEGT. The CDR3 covers 15 residues. Losses at the gene ends were 5 bases for V and 3 bases for J; bases not matched to a gene: 7. PBMCs came from over 8.5 ml fresh peripheral blood.

This receptor was taken from a man between 50 and 59 years old with Graves' hyperthyroidism. Sequenced material: blood. The rearrangement uses TRBV6-1 and TRBJ2-3; 8 positions match TRBD1. The CDR3 DNA follows: TGTGCCAGCAGTAGACAGGGGAAAGAGACAGATACGCAGTATTTT. This translates into CASSRQGKETDTQYF.